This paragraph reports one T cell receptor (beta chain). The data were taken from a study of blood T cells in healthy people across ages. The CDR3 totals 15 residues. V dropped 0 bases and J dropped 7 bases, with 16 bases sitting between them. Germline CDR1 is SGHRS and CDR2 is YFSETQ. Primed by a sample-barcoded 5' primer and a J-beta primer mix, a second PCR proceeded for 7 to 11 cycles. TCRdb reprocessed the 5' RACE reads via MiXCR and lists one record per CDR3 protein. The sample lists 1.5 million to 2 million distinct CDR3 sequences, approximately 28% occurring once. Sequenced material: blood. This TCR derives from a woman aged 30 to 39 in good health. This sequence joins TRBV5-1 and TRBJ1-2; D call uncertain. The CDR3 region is CASSLDAGSLGGYTF. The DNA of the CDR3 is TGCGCCAGCAGCTTGGACGCCGGTTCTCTCGGTGGCTACACCTTC.